This T cell receptor beta chain was captured in a study of PD-1 blockade in classical Hodgkin lymphoma. This clone has a single count. Its antigen is as yet unknown. V was cut by 3 bases and J by 5 bases, with 13 bases left in between. Per germline, CDR1 MNHEY and CDR2 SMNVEV (reference sequence). This CDR3 is 14 amino acids long. Study-wide points: Complete responders' diversity at baseline resembled that of newly diagnosed patients. CD4+ TCR diversity rose significantly by C4D1, and CD8+ TCR diversity did not. Why repertoires differed is undefined; disease activity or prior therapy possibly contributed. Newly diagnosed patients were reported to exhibit reduced baseline TCR diversity relative to healthy donors.

Every patient relapsed after autologous stem cell transplantation, and brentuximab vedotin exposure varied. Data came from immunoSEQ multiplex PCR; TCRdb stores just in-frame clones and leaves some out. This sample yields tens of thousands of clones, of which over 60% are seen a single time; about 15% belongs to the top ten. The source is a human donor with classical Hodgkin lymphoma. The chain has TRBV27 and TRBJ2-5, with a weak D call TRBD2 (7 bases). Source: peripheral blood mononuclear cells (PBMCs), taken at baseline. Here the CDR3 reads CASSFTGGRETQYF. The DNA of the CDR3 is TGTGCCAGCAGTTTCACGGGGGGCCGGGAGACCCAGTACTTC.